This record concerns one T cell receptor (beta chain) sequence. The sample comes from a study of T cell changes during pregnancy in multiple sclerosis. This table comes from immunoSEQ multiplex PCR, and its TCRdb copy is limited to in-frame clones, with some not included. The data show roughly 45,000 clones, with 80% to 95% seen just once and about 9.8% held by the top ten. This specimen was CD8+ T cells from peripheral blood mononuclear cells, taken after pregnancy. The source of this sequence is a female donor with multiple sclerosis, enrolled in a pregnancy study.

The CDR3 DNA reads as TGTGCCAGCAGTTACGGGACTAGCGGGAGCAATGAGCAGTTCTTC. The encoded protein is CASSYGTSGSNEQFF. The chain couples TRBV6-5 to TRBJ2-1; 14 positions agree with TRBD2. The CDR3 runs to 15 residues. V shed 2 bases, J shed 6 bases, and the junction held 0 bases outside the gene matches. CDR1 and CDR2 (germline): MNHEY, SVGAGI.